This T cell receptor (beta chain) was identified during a study of blood T cell repertoires in COVID-19 (dated by TCRdb to about 2020). Looking at the study overall: Samples from collaborators originated in the United States, Italy and Spain and spanned both the acute and convalescent phases of COVID-19. The repertoires were released in a freely available public database meant as a resource for research on the immune response to SARS-CoV-2. Samples came from the ongoing ImmuneRACE study (first 160 participants) plus 1,254 subjects from 6 global collaborators. The prospective study material was composed of cDNA or gDNA derived from T cells, B-cell-depleted T cells, or PBMCs. A de-identified subject ID, COVID-19 status, age in years and sex were almost always included in the sample metadata. Subjects who had been exposed to COVID-19, were actively infected with it, or had recovered from it provided the deeply sampled blood TCRbeta repertoires that made up the dataset. Where available, HLA class I and class II types were obtained from metadata supplied by the sample provider rather than from assay-based typing. Results and caveats for the whole study, not just this receptor: Clinical and demographic metadata were provided uncurated, with the amount varying by source and participant.

On this clone itself: The antigen it recognizes is unknown. No base-level quality is on record; no much larger clone is a single base apart.

Trimming leaves V shorter by 6 bases and J shorter by 4 bases, with the junction holding 9 bases beyond the gene matches. The CDR3, cysteine through phenylalanine, is 16 amino acids long. Just the 48-base CDR3 DNA is kept, in frame starting at base 1. For CDR1 and CDR2, the germline V gene lists MRHNA and SNTAGT. Each collaborating institution followed its own protocols to collect whole blood in K2EDTA tubes. Collaborator samples were shipped for TCRbeta analysis as frozen whole blood, isolated PBMCs, or DNA extracted from either sample type. TCRbeta CDR3 regions were amplified from genomic DNA by means of the immunoSEQ Assay, a bias-controlled multiplex PCR. Turning to the authors' computational methods: Within the assay, amplification of reference gene primers was used to estimate how many nucleated cells each sample contained. To quantify the absolute abundance of each unique TCRbeta CDR3 rearrangement, sequence reads were collapsed and filtered. For each sample, productive Simpson clonality was calculated as the square root of Simpson's diversity index across productive rearrangements. This is the immuneACCESS table as TCRdb keeps it, with only in-frame sequences that have V and J called. A part of the clones is gone; compared with another copy, unresolved V genes explain less than half, and the rest is unexplained. V and J calls and clone size are those listed in that table; D and trimming were worked out from the DNA. In this sample the table shows 200,000 to 300,000 clones, 81% of which occur a single time. About 8% of the sample is taken by the ten largest.

The sequence derives from a woman older than 75 with acute or convalescent COVID-19. Recombination linked TRBV6-4 to TRBJ2-2; 9 bases in the middle match TRBD2. Material for sequencing was peripheral blood. The base sequence is TGTGCCAGCAGCGAGACGGCTAGCGGGATCACCGGGGAGCTGTTTTTT. Its protein product is CASSETASGITGELFF.